These 21 T cell receptor beta chains originate from one sample sequenced in a study of blood T cells in healthy people across ages. Primed by a sample-barcoded 5' primer and a J-beta primer mix, a second PCR proceeded for 7 to 11 cycles. One entry per CDR3 protein, called by TCRdb with MiXCR from the 5' RACE reads. Of around 320,000 distinct CDR3 sequences in the sample, 25% to 30% were seen once. The specimen was blood. These TCRs come from a woman between 65 and 79 years old in good health.

The rearrangement joins TRBV29-1 to TRBJ2-7; 9 nucleotides agree with TRBD2. J lost 1 base, V lost 4 bases, and 5 bases had no gene match. The CDR3 runs 14 residues. Germline V gene sequence: CDR1 SQVTM, CDR2 ANQGSEA. The CDR3 nucleotides read TGCAGCGTTGTATTTAGCGGGAGATCCTACGAGCAGTACTTC. It translates to CSVVFSGRSYEQYF.

This clonotype was seen more than once but under ten times. The J gene is TRBJ2-7, the V gene TRBV29-1; 10 nucleotides match TRBD1. With 5 bases clipped from V and 4 bases from J, the junction kept 8 bases outside the gene matches. Germline values: CDR1 SQVTM, CDR2 ANQGSEA. The CDR3 has 14 residues. The CDR3 bases are TGCAGCGTTAAAACCGGGACAGGGGTATACGAGCAGTACTTC. Encoded protein: CSVKTGTGVYEQYF.

This chain connects TRBV7-2 to TRBJ1-4, with 7 bases identical to TRBD1. The CDR3 contains 15 residues. Germline assignment: CDR1 SGHTA and CDR2 FQGNSA. Unmatched junction bases numbered 12, after V lost 4 bases and J lost 10 bases. Here the CDR3 DNA reads TGTGCCAGCAGCTCCGACAGGGTGATGGGGGGAAAACTGTTTTTT. The encoded protein is CASSSDRVMGGKLFF.

The sample holds a few counts of this clonotype. J is TRBJ2-5 and V is TRBV18, with unresolved D. The last part of the DNA fits TRBJ2-1 better; the J call may be wrong. This CDR3 spans 12 amino acids. CDR1 KGHSH and CDR2 LQKENI come from the germline V gene. CDR3 sequence reads: CASSPTGGEQFF. In DNA, the CDR3 is TGTGCCAGCTCACCAACTGGCGGCGAGCAGTTCTTC.

CDR3 nucleotide sequence: TGTGCCAGCAGCTCCTTCTACTACAGGGACTCTAACTATGGCTACACCTTC. Translation gives CASSSFYYRDSNYGYTF. V usage is TRBV5-6 and J usage is TRBJ1-2; D perhaps matches TRBD1 (6 bases). V was clipped by 3 bases and J by 0 bases, with 18 bases between them. The CDR3 length is 17 residues. The germline V gene encodes CDR1 SGHDT and CDR2 YYEEEE.

This clonotype was observed a handful of times. CDR3 sequence (DNA): TGCAGTGCTAGTCCGGGGGTACAGACCCAGTACTTC. This sequence encodes CSASPGVQTQYF. The V gene is TRBV20-1, the J gene TRBJ2-5, with a weak D call TRBD2 (6 bases). The V end was cut by 3 bases, the J end by 6 bases, with 11 bases between. The CDR3 length is 12 residues. Germline V lookup: CDR1 DFQATT, CDR2 SNEGSKA (reference sequence).

The table lists this clonotype with many counts. The J gene is TRBJ2-5, the V gene TRBV7-2; no reliable D call. Trimming removed 0 bases from V and 7 bases from J, with 9 bases in between. CDR1 and CDR2 (germline): SGHTA, FQGNSA. The CDR3 has 13 residues. CDR3 nucleotides: TGTGCCAGCAGCTTAGCCCTCGAAGGGACCCAGTACTTC. Protein product: CASSLALEGTQYF.

With respect to this clonotype: The germline gene is not matched at one end of the junction; a read error may be the cause. The chain carries TRBV4-1 and TRBJ2-5; a possible D gene is TRBD2 (7 bases). Looked up from germline, CDR1 is MGHRA and CDR2 is YSYEKL. This CDR3 comprises 17 residues. The CDR3 region has the DNA TGCGCCAGCAGCCAAGATAGGACAGCGACTAGCCAACAGACCCAGTGCTTC. Its translation is CASSQDRTATSQQTQCF.

About this clonotype: One end of the junction does not line up with germline, which may come from a read error. The V call is TRBV28, the J call TRBJ1-4; 8 positions match TRBD1. This CDR3 has 18 residues. Per the germline V gene, CDR1 is MDHEN and CDR2 is SYDVKM. CDR3 bases: TGTGCCAGCAGTGGCATAAGAGACAGGGGCTTCACTAGTGAAAAACTGTTTTTT. The encoded protein is CASSGIRDRGFTSEKLFF.

This clonotype was picked up many times. The chain is built from TRBV29-1 and TRBJ2-1; no definite D call. The CDR3 has 16 amino acids. The germline V gene encodes CDR1 SQVTM and CDR2 ANQGSEA. V was trimmed by 0 bases and J by 0 bases, leaving 12 bases between them. CDR3: CSVEDEVESSYNEQFF. In DNA form, the CDR3 reads TGCAGCGTTGAAGATGAGGTAGAGTCCTCCTACAATGAGCAGTTCTTC.

For this clonotype: An end of the junction does not agree with germline; a read error may underlie this. The V call is TRBV7-2, the J call TRBJ2-1, with TRBD2 identical over 9 bases. This CDR3 comprises 15 residues. From germline, CDR1 is SGHTA and CDR2 FQGNSA. The CDR3 DNA reads TGTGCCAACAGCGGAGCGGGAGGCATTGACAATGAGCAGTTCTTC. Encoded protein: CANSGAGGIDNEQFF.

The chain joins TRBV27 to TRBJ2-5; 9 nucleotides align to TRBD2. The DNA end favors TRBJ2-7, so the J call may be wrong. The CDR3 has 17 residues. CDR1 is MNHEY, CDR2 SMNVEV, per germline (reference sequence). The chain's CDR3 is CASSYSPSGGRASEQYF. CDR3 DNA: TGTGCCAGCAGTTATTCCCCCTCCGGCGGGAGGGCCTCCGAGCAGTACTTC.

This clonotype was seen a single time. The chain has TRBV7-2 and TRBJ2-5; D ambiguous. The germline V and J ends were trimmed by 3 bases and 12 bases, with 5 bases remaining between them. Germline assignment: CDR1 SGHTA and CDR2 FQGNSA. This CDR3 is 9 amino acids long. In DNA form, the CDR3 reads TGTGCCAGCAGCTTCCCAAAGTACTTC. Its translation is CASSFPKYF.

This clonotype was found once. This chain links TRBV7-2 with TRBJ2-3; 10 bases are a match to TRBD2. CDR1 is SGHTA, CDR2 FQGNSA, per germline. The junction had 9 bases not matched to a gene; V was cut back by 5 bases and J by 1 base. The CDR3 spans 17 residues. CDR3 region: CASSRAGGTSGTDTQYF. The DNA for the CDR3 is TGTGCCAGCAGCCGAGCGGGGGGGACTAGCGGCACAGATACGCAGTATTTT.

The V and J genes are TRBV5-1 and TRBJ1-1; D is perhaps TRBD1 (6 bases). The CDR3 is made up of 14 amino acids. Deletions cut 3 bases from V and 4 bases from J, with 13 bases between. Germline loops: CDR1 SGHRS, CDR2 YFSETQ. The CDR3 here is CASSSGTSSTEAFF. Here the CDR3 DNA reads TGCGCCAGCAGCTCGGGGACATCAAGCACTGAAGCTTTCTTT.

This chain uses TRBV9 with TRBJ2-1, with 9 bases matching TRBD2. The CDR3 contains 16 residues. CDR1 and CDR2 (germline): SGDLS, YYNGEE. The V gene end was trimmed by 3 bases and the J gene end by 0 bases; junction bases not matched to a gene: 4. The DNA of the CDR3 is TGTGCCAGCAGCGGAGCGGGGGGATACTCCTACAATGAGCAGTTCTTC. It translates to CASSGAGGYSYNEQFF.

This clonotype came up a few times. The gene calls are TRBV27 and TRBJ1-6; unclear D gene. This CDR3 spans 15 amino acids. Per germline, CDR1 MNHEY and CDR2 SMNVEV (reference sequence). V dropped 2 bases and J dropped 7 bases, with 12 bases sitting between them. The CDR3, as DNA: TGTGCCAGCAGTTTACAGCGGTCCATAAATTCACCCCTCCACTTT. The encoded protein is CASSLQRSINSPLHF.

This clonotype has just a few counts. The chain recombines TRBV29-1 with TRBJ2-3; D possibly corresponds to TRBD2 (5 bases). Deletions cut 6 bases from V and 5 bases from J, with 12 bases between. The CDR3 has 12 amino acids. Germline CDR1 and CDR2: SQVTM and ANQGSEA. The CDR3 region has the DNA TGCAGCGTCGATAAGGGAGTAGATACGCAGTATTTT. As protein: CSVDKGVDTQYF.

This clonotype was picked up a small number of times. CDR3 amino acids: CASSLYRGPYEQYF. CDR3 DNA: TGTGCCAGCAGCTTATACAGGGGGCCGTACGAGCAGTACTTC. The chain couples TRBV5-5 to TRBJ2-7; 9 positions agree with TRBD1. CDR1 SGHKS and CDR2 YYEKEE come from the germline V gene (reference sequence). The junction had 4 bases not matched to a gene; V was cut back by 2 bases and J by 4 bases. The CDR3 extends over 14 amino acids.

This clonotype was counted a few times. The chain recombines TRBV4-1 with TRBJ1-1; no clear D. From germline, CDR1 is MGHRA and CDR2 YSYEKL. The CDR3 has 15 amino acids. Trimming removed 2 bases at V and 0 bases at J, with 10 bases between. Here the CDR3 DNA reads TGCGCCAGCAGCCAAATGGTGGGGATGAACACTGAAGCTTTCTTT. Translating gives CASSQMVGMNTEAFF.

The rearrangement joins TRBV18 to TRBJ2-3; D is unclear. The CDR3 covers 15 residues. The V gene lost 0 bases and the J gene lost 6 bases, with 13 bases spanning the gap. Germline CDR1 reads KGHSH; CDR2 reads LQKENI. In DNA, the CDR3 is TGTGCCAGCTCACCACCCTCGAGCCAAACGGATACGCAGTATTTT. Its protein product is CASSPPSSQTDTQYF.